A selection of T cell receptor beta chains follows, all from one sample in a study of long-term antiretroviral therapy in people with HIV. Clones were read by immunoSEQ multiplex PCR, and TCRdb kept only the in-frame ones, dropping some. The sample lists 30,000 to 50,000 clones, around 85% seen once, with about 6% in the top ten. The starting material was unsorted PBMCs, obtained 3.1 years after starting antiretroviral therapy. The receptors shown here come from a woman in her forties or fifties with HIV. CDR3s include the opening cysteine and the closing phenylalanine or tryptophan. D genes are given only for firm matches. Some rows have no size entry. The others give once, few or many, or a class for an expanded clone.

J gene	D gene	clone size	V gene	CDR3 DNA	CDR3 protein
TRBJ2-7	-	few	TRBV6-6	TGTGCCAGCAGTGGGGGACGGGCCTACGAGCAGTACTTC	CASSGGRAYEQYF
TRBJ2-1	TRBD2	-	TRBV29-1	TGCAGCGTTACGACTAGCGGGGGAAACAATGAGCAGTTCTTC	CSVTTSGGNNEQFF
TRBJ2-1	-	few	TRBV5-4	TGTGCCAGCAGCTTCGAGGGCTGGGATGAGCAGTTCTTC	CASSFEGWDEQFF
TRBJ1-5	-	-	TRBV5-6	TGTGCCAGCAGCGGAGGACAGCTCAATCAGCCCCAGCATTTT	CASSGGQLNQPQHF
TRBJ2-7	-	-	TRBV7-9	TGTGCCAGCAGCCCTGGGCAGTACTCCCACGAGCAGTACTTC	CASSPGQYSHEQYF
TRBJ2-4	-	-	TRBV12-5	TGTGCTAGTGGTCCCGGGACAAGCGTTAACATTCAGTACTTC	CASGPGTSVNIQYF
TRBJ1-1	TRBD1	-	TRBV27	TGTGCCAGCAGCTTGACAGGGGATGTAACCACTGAAGCTTTCTTT	CASSLTGDVTTEAFF
TRBJ2-1	TRBD2	-	TRBV7-2	TGTGCCAGCAGCTTAGCCGGGACTAGCGCCCACAATGAGCAGTTCTTC	CASSLAGTSAHNEQFF
TRBJ2-6	-	once	TRBV30	TGTGCCTGGAGGCAGGCTGGGGCCAACGTCCTGACTTTC	CAWRQAGANVLTF
TRBJ1-1	-	few	TRBV7-2	TGTGCCAGCAGCTTAGCGGCGGTTAACACTGAAGCTTTCTTT	CASSLAAVNTEAFF
TRBJ1-6	-	few	TRBV5-6	TGTGCCAGCAGCTTGGCCCAGGAATATAATTCACCCCTCCACTTT	CASSLAQEYNSPLHF
TRBJ1-2	TRBD1	-	TRBV4-1	TGCGCCAGCAGCCAATTCAGGGGGCACGGCTACACCTTC	CASSQFRGHGYTF
TRBJ2-1	TRBD2	-	TRBV7-9	TGTGCCAGCATCAAAGCTGAGCTAGCGGGGCTCAATGAGCAGTTCTTC	CASIKAELAGLNEQFF
TRBJ1-2	-	-	TRBV7-9	TGTGCCAGCAGCCCCGGACACTATGGCTACACCTTC	CASSPGHYGYTF
TRBJ1-4	-	-	TRBV5-1	TGCGCCAGCAGCTTGTCAGGAGCAGCAACTAATGAAAAACTGTTTTTT	CASSLSGAATNEKLFF
TRBJ1-1	-	-	TRBV2	TGTGCCAGCAGCCTCGGGAGCATATCCGACACTGAAGCTTTCTTT	CASSLGSISDTEAFF
TRBJ2-5	TRBD1	-	TRBV11-2	TGTGCCAGCAGCTTAGGACAGGGGGCGGAGACCCAGTACTTC	CASSLGQGAETQYF
TRBJ1-1	-	-	TRBV7-8	TGTGCCAGCAGCTTAGTCACGGGGCCCACTGAAGCTTTCTTT	CASSLVTGPTEAFF
TRBJ1-2	-	-	TRBV11-3	TGTGCCAGCAGCCCCCGATTGATCCTGGCGAGTGGCTACACCTTC	CASSPRLILASGYTF
TRBJ2-2	-	-	TRBV9	TGTGCCAGCAGCCTACTTAGTCCGGGGAATGGCGGGGAGCTGTTTTTT	CASSLLSPGNGGELFF
TRBJ2-7	TRBD1	-	TRBV29-1	TGCAGCGGCGGGGGTCCGGGACAGGGGCAATCCTACGAGCAGTACTTC	CSGGGPGQGQSYEQYF
TRBJ2-3	-	-	TRBV2	TGTGCCAGCACCCGAGACCTGGAGGATACGCAGTATTTT	CASTRDLEDTQYF
TRBJ1-3	-	-	TRBV18	TGTGCCAGCTCCTTGGACCGTCGCTCTGGAAACACCATATATTTT	CASSLDRRSGNTIYF
TRBJ1-1	TRBD1	few	TRBV7-9	TGTGCCAGCAGCAGGGACAGGGATGAAGCTTTCTTT	CASSRDRDEAFF
TRBJ1-1	-	-	TRBV6-5	TGTGCCAGCAACAGGGTGGGGACTGAAGCTTTCTTT	CASNRVGTEAFF
TRBJ1-1	-	once	TRBV6-5	TGTGCCAGCAGTTACTCGGCCGGATTGAACACTGAAGCTTTCTTT	CASSYSAGLNTEAFF
TRBJ2-3	TRBD1	-	TRBV7-3	TGTGCCAGCAGCCCCCGGACAGGGGAGCCAGATACGCAGTATTTT	CASSPRTGEPDTQYF
TRBJ1-1	TRBD1	-	TRBV15	TGTGCCACCAGGCCGGGACAGGGGAACACTGAAGCTTTCTTT	CATRPGQGNTEAFF
TRBJ1-2	-	-	TRBV5-6	TGTGCCAGCAGCTTGGGAGTTTCGGCGGCCGGCTACACCTTC	CASSLGVSAAGYTF
TRBJ1-6	-	-	TRBV6-5	TGTGCCAGCAGTTTTGAAATGGGGGCGAGTAATTCACCCCTCCACTTT	CASSFEMGASNSPLHF
TRBJ2-7	TRBD2	-	TRBV5-1	TGCGCCAGCAGCTTGGGATCTAGCGGGGGAACCTACGAGCAGTACTTC	CASSLGSSGGTYEQYF
TRBJ2-1	TRBD2	-	TRBV10-3	TGTGCCATCCGGGAGGGACTAGCGGGGAACAATGAGCAGTTCTTC	CAIREGLAGNNEQFF
TRBJ2-7	TRBD1	-	TRBV19	TGTGCCAGTAGTATCCCGGGACAGGGGAACTACGAGCAGTACTTC	CASSIPGQGNYEQYF
TRBJ1-4	-	-	TRBV19	TGTGCCAGTAGTACAGGGGAACTAAGTGAAAAACTGTTTTTT	CASSTGELSEKLFF
TRBJ1-5	-	-	TRBV19	TGTGCCAGTAGAGGGGCGAGCAATCAGCCCCAGCATTTT	CASRGASNQPQHF
TRBJ2-7	TRBD1	-	TRBV19	TGTGCCTCAAAGAGGACAGGTCCTTCCTACGAGCAGTACTTC	CASKRTGPSYEQYF
TRBJ1-2	TRBD1	once	TRBV9	TGTGCCAGCAGCGTAGCCCCTCCCGCGGGACAGGGATTCCCGAACTATGGCTACACCTTC	CASSVAPPAGQGFPNYGYTF
TRBJ2-3	-	-	TRBV5-1	TGCGCCAGCGTGAGGGAGTCCCCCCACACAGATACGCAGTATTTT	CASVRESPHTDTQYF
TRBJ1-6	TRBD1	-	TRBV14	TGTGCCAGCAGCGCTCGGACAGGGAATAATTCACCCCTCCACTTT	CASSARTGNNSPLHF
TRBJ1-2	-	-	TRBV13	TGTGCCAGCAGCTTAAGGGGAGCTGTCTTAGGCTACACCTTC	CASSLRGAVLGYTF
TRBJ1-3	-	-	TRBV19	TGTGCCAGTAGTATTAATCCCCAGGAGCCTGGAAACACCATATATTTT	CASSINPQEPGNTIYF
TRBJ1-2	-	-	TRBV7-2	TGTGCCAGCAGCTTAGGCAGGGTTAGGGGCTATGGCTACACCTTC	CASSLGRVRGYGYTF
TRBJ1-6	-	medium-sized	TRBV15	TGTGCCATTCAAGGGGAGGGGTATAATTCACCCCTCCACTTT	CAIQGEGYNSPLHF
TRBJ2-5	-	-	TRBV7-2	TGTGCCAGCAGCACGGACAGCCAAGAGACCCAGTACTTC	CASSTDSQETQYF
TRBJ2-7	TRBD1	-	TRBV6-1	TGTGCCAGCAGTGAAATGGGGACAGTGCTCGAGCAGTACTTC	CASSEMGTVLEQYF
TRBJ1-1	-	-	TRBV19	TGTGCCAGTAGTGGGGCCATTCTGGACACTGAAGCTTTCTTT	CASSGAILDTEAFF
TRBJ2-7	TRBD2	few	TRBV7-9	TGTGCCAGCAGCTTAGTCGTAGCGGGCGACTACGAGCAGTACTTC	CASSLVVAGDYEQYF
TRBJ2-5	-	-	TRBV5-6	TGTGCCAGCAGGAGACAGCAAGAGACCCAGTACTTC	CASRRQQETQYF
TRBJ2-1	TRBD2	-	TRBV4-2	TGTGCCAGCAGCCAAGATTTCGGGACTAGCGGCTACAATGAGCAGTTCTTC	CASSQDFGTSGYNEQFF
TRBJ1-1	-	few	TRBV2	TGTGCCAGCAGTGCGGACAGTCCTATGAACACTGAAGCTTTCTTT	CASSADSPMNTEAFF
TRBJ1-5	TRBD1	-	TRBV27	TGTGCCAGCAGTGCGCTCACAGGGGGGGGACAGCCCCAGCATTTT	CASSALTGGGQPQHF
TRBJ2-7	-	-	TRBV7-6	TGTGCCAGCAGCCCCGGGACGGGTGTCTACGAGCAGTACTTC	CASSPGTGVYEQYF
TRBJ1-6	TRBD1	-	TRBV19	TGTGCCAGTAGCCGGGACAGGGGGAATTCACCCCTCCACTTT	CASSRDRGNSPLHF
TRBJ2-7	TRBD1	-	TRBV23-1	TGCGCCAGCGAGACAGGGGGCTTGGGAGAGCAGTACTTC	CASETGGLGEQYF